This is a list of T cell receptor beta chains from one sample in a study of PD-1 blockade in classical Hodgkin lymphoma. Data came from immunoSEQ multiplex PCR; TCRdb stores just in-frame clones and leaves some out. The repertoire consists of thousands of clones, with around 70% occurring once and the leading ten covering roughly half. Material: peripheral blood mononuclear cells (PBMCs), obtained at baseline. The receptors stem from a human donor with classical Hodgkin lymphoma. Each CDR3 is given with its conserved first and last residue. D genes are given only for firm matches. Not all rows give a size; the values are once, few, many and, for expanded clones, a class.

J gene | D gene | V gene | clone size | CDR3 protein | CDR3 DNA
TRBJ1-6 | TRBD1 | TRBV9 | NA | CASSAPGQGNNSPLHF | TGTGCCAGCAGCGCACCGGGACAGGGAAACAATTCACCCCTCCACTTT
TRBJ1-2 | NA | TRBV7-6 | NA | CASSLRQDYGYTF | TGTGCCAGCAGCTTACGACAGGACTATGGCTACACCTTC
TRBJ1-1 | NA | TRBV20-1 | medium-sized | CSASGLTEAFF | TGCAGTGCTTCGGGGTTGACTGAAGCTTTCTTT
TRBJ1-2 | NA | TRBV5-1 | NA | CASSQQGLGYTF | TGCGCCAGCAGCCAACAGGGACTTGGCTACACCTTC
TRBJ1-3 | TRBD1 | TRBV9 | NA | CASSVDARGYGNTIYF | TGTGCCAGCAGCGTAGATGCCAGGGGGTATGGAAACACCATATATTTT
TRBJ2-7 | TRBD1 | TRBV7-9 | few | CASSRGGSSYEQYF | TGTGCCAGCAGCCGAGGGGGCAGCTCCTACGAGCAGTACTTC
TRBJ1-2 | NA | TRBV6-5 | NA | CASIRWADGGGYTF | TGTGCCAGCATCAGGTGGGCGGATGGAGGTGGCTACACCTTC
TRBJ2-1 | NA | TRBV4-3 | medium-sized | CASSQDSRVGGDEQFF | TGCGCCAGCAGCCAAGATTCCAGGGTTGGGGGAGATGAGCAGTTCTTC
TRBJ2-7 | TRBD1 | TRBV2 | NA | CASRRGLNYEQYF | TGTGCCAGCAGGAGGGGGCTGAACTACGAGCAGTACTTC
TRBJ1-1 | NA | TRBV28 | NA | CASRTGLTEAFF | TGTGCCAGCAGGACAGGTCTCACTGAAGCTTTCTTT
TRBJ2-3 | NA | TRBV14 | NA | CASSPWVGDGTDTQYF | TGTGCCAGCAGCCCTTGGGTAGGGGATGGAACAGATACGCAGTATTTT
TRBJ1-5 | NA | TRBV28 | once | CASTLLYSNQPQHF | TGTGCCAGCACCCTATTGTATAGCAATCAGCCCCAGCATTTT
TRBJ1-5 | TRBD1 | TRBV6-1 | NA | CASSGGQGRNQPQHF | TGTGCCAGCAGTGGAGGACAGGGGCGGAATCAGCCCCAGCATTTT
TRBJ1-4 | NA | TRBV4-1 | NA | CASSQEGQGWEKLFF | TGCGCCAGCAGCCAAGAGGGGCAGGGGTGGGAAAAACTGTTTTTT
TRBJ2-2 | TRBD1 | TRBV9 | few | CASSATGGPNTGELFF | TGTGCCAGCAGCGCTACAGGGGGCCCGAACACCGGGGAGCTGTTTTTT
TRBJ2-7 | TRBD1 | TRBV6-1 | NA | CASDRVSYEQYF | TGTGCCAGCGACAGGGTCTCCTACGAGCAGTACTTC
TRBJ2-3 | NA | TRBV6-1 | NA | CASRGTGQAPDTQYF | TGTGCCAGCAGGGGAACGGGACAAGCCCCAGATACGCAGTATTTT
TRBJ2-1 | NA | TRBV4-1 | NA | CASSAGQSSYNEQFF | TGCGCCAGCAGCGCGGGACAGAGCTCCTACAATGAGCAGTTCTTC
TRBJ2-5 | NA | TRBV15 | NA | CATSRDRGETQYF | TGTGCCACCAGCAGAGATCGAGGAGAGACCCAGTACTTC
TRBJ1-1 | NA | TRBV7-3 | NA | CASSPHREHEAFF | TGTGCCAGCAGCCCCCACCGAGAACATGAAGCTTTCTTT
TRBJ2-5 | TRBD1 | TRBV5-1 | NA | CASSLYRGREETQYF | TGCGCCAGCAGCCTGTACAGGGGGCGGGAAGAGACCCAGTACTTC
TRBJ1-1 | TRBD1 | TRBV6-5 | NA | CASSWTGMNTEAFF | TGTGCCAGCAGTTGGACAGGGATGAACACTGAAGCTTTCTTT
TRBJ2-7 | TRBD2 | TRBV7-2 | NA | CASTLRGAGSYEQYF | TGTGCCAGCACCCTTCGGGGAGCGGGGTCCTACGAGCAGTACTTC
TRBJ2-3 | NA | TRBV5-1 | NA | CASSLYPGTDTQYF | TGCGCCAGCAGCTTGTACCCGGGCACAGATACGCAGTATTTT
TRBJ2-3 | NA | TRBV7-3 | NA | CASSRREGTQYF | TGTGCCAGCAGCAGACGTGAGGGTACGCAGTATTTT
TRBJ2-1 | NA | TRBV28 | NA | CASSFRRGSYNEQFF | TGTGCCAGCAGTTTCCGCCGGGGCTCCTACAATGAGCAGTTCTTC
TRBJ2-7 | NA | TRBV6-5 | NA | CASSYESSGSYEQYF | TGTGCCAGCAGTTACGAGAGCTCCGGCTCCTACGAGCAGTACTTC
TRBJ2-1 | NA | TRBV9 | few | CASRLSDGDNEQFF | TGTGCCAGCAGACTGTCGGACGGAGACAATGAGCAGTTCTTC
TRBJ2-1 | NA | TRBV2 | NA | CASSEPRGASQFF | TGTGCCAGCAGTGAACCGAGGGGCGCATCCCAGTTCTTC
TRBJ2-1 | NA | TRBV18 | once | CASSTYSANEQFF | TGTGCCAGCTCAACCTACAGCGCCAATGAGCAGTTCTTC
TRBJ2-7 | TRBD2 | TRBV7-8 | NA | CASSLSYRSGRSYEQYF | TGTGCCAGCAGCCTTTCTTACAGGAGCGGGAGGTCCTACGAGCAGTACTTC
TRBJ2-7 | TRBD2 | TRBV7-9 | medium-sized | CASSWDYSDEQYF | TGTGCCAGCAGCTGGGACTACTCGGACGAGCAGTACTTC
TRBJ1-1 | TRBD1 | TRBV18 | once | CASSQGAGNTEAFF | TGTGCCAGCTCACAGGGGGCAGGGAACACTGAAGCTTTCTTT
TRBJ1-1 | NA | TRBV5-1 | NA | CASSRGAGRDTEAFF | TGCGCCAGCAGCCGGGGGGCAGGGAGGGACACTGAAGCTTTCTTT
TRBJ2-2 | NA | TRBV7-3 | NA | CASSFIGSGGELFF | TGTGCCAGCAGCTTCATAGGTAGCGGCGGGGAGCTGTTTTTT
TRBJ2-7 | NA | TRBV5-1 | NA | CASSSERDFSYEQYF | TGCGCCAGCAGCTCGGAACGGGACTTCTCCTACGAGCAGTACTTC
TRBJ1-1 | NA | TRBV11-3 | few | CASSGGGTEAFF | TGTGCCAGCAGCGGAGGGGGAACTGAAGCTTTCTTT
TRBJ2-2 | NA | TRBV15 | once | CATSREQAVTGELFF | TGTGCCACCAGCAGAGAGCAAGCGGTAACCGGGGAGCTGTTTTTT
TRBJ2-6 | TRBD2 | TRBV9 | NA | CASSPRSGGLAASGANVLTF | TGTGCCAGCAGCCCGCGTAGTGGGGGACTAGCGGCCTCTGGGGCCAACGTCCTGACTTTC
TRBJ2-7 | NA | TRBV13 | few | CASSLFLESYEQYF | TGTGCCAGCAGCTTATTTCTAGAGTCCTACGAGCAGTACTTC
TRBJ2-3 | NA | TRBV27 | NA | CASRKGHSDTQYF | TGTGCCAGCAGGAAGGGACACTCAGATACGCAGTATTTT
TRBJ2-7 | NA | TRBV10-3 | NA | CAIRDRNYEQYF | TGTGCCATTCGGGACCGAAACTACGAGCAGTACTTC
TRBJ1-5 | NA | TRBV28 | NA | CASSFERTNQPQHF | TGTGCCAGCAGTTTCGAACGTACCAATCAGCCCCAGCATTTT
TRBJ2-7 | NA | TRBV7-2 | NA | CASSPGGSGYEQYF | TGTGCCAGCAGCCCCGGGGGTAGCGGTTACGAGCAGTACTTC
TRBJ2-1 | NA | TRBV5-1 | NA | CASRGLTYNEQFF | TGCGCCAGCAGAGGACTGACCTACAATGAGCAGTTCTTC
TRBJ2-3 | TRBD1 | TRBV6-5 | NA | CASRDRAADTQYF | TGTGCCAGCAGGGACAGGGCGGCAGATACGCAGTATTTT
TRBJ2-2 | TRBD1 | TRBV18 | NA | CASSPRSATMGQANTGELFF | TGTGCCAGCTCACCACGGTCCGCGACGATGGGACAGGCGAACACCGGGGAGCTGTTTTTT
TRBJ2-1 | NA | TRBV7-3 | NA | CASSLDAGTGYNEQFF | TGTGCCAGCAGCCTAGATGCGGGAACGGGGTACAATGAGCAGTTCTTC
TRBJ1-2 | TRBD1 | TRBV28 | medium-sized | CASSWTGLGRGYTF | TGTGCCAGCAGTTGGACAGGGCTAGGGCGCGGCTACACCTTC
TRBJ2-5 | NA | TRBV2 | NA | CASSESVQETQYF | TGTGCCAGCAGTGAGAGCGTACAAGAGACCCAGTACTTC
TRBJ2-5 | TRBD2 | TRBV9 | NA | CASSVDSGRGETQYF | TGTGCCAGCAGCGTAGATAGCGGGAGGGGAGAGACCCAGTACTTC